This TCR beta chain was retrieved from a study of shared clonotypes between healthy human individuals. Sorted-subset replicate PCR reactions contained about 200 ng DNA, corresponding to about 30,000 T cell genomes. Assay: immunoSEQ multiplex PCR; the TCRdb copy retains only in-frame clones and omits some. This table has roughly 2 million clones, around 95% appearing once. Trimming took off 2 bases at V and 2 bases at J, with 9 bases between the two ends. The CDR3 covers 14 residues. Germline V gene lookup returns CDR1 SNHLY and CDR2 FYNNEI. This receptor was taken from a man aged 18 to 29 in good health. The V call is TRBV2, the J call TRBJ2-5; no firm D call. Material for sequencing was naive CD4+ T cells sorted from blood. Subset indicated: CD45RA+ positively selected. The CDR3 region is CASSERAAQETQYF. CDR3 in DNA: TGTGCCAGCAGTGAAAGGGCAGCGCAAGAGACCCAGTACTTC.